This T cell receptor beta chain was sequenced during a study of blood T cell repertoires in COVID-19. Overall study: Sources were T cells, B-cell-depleted T cells, or PBMCs; the material itself was cDNA or gDNA.

V lost 0 bases and J lost 3, with 15 bases in between. This CDR3 spans 16 amino acids. Germline values: CDR1 SGHVS, CDR2 FQNEAQ. The authors' processing: Estimation of nucleated cell counts relied on the amplification of reference gene primers. Clones were read by immunoSEQ multiplex PCR, and TCRdb kept only the in-frame ones, dropping some. The D gene and trimming were derived from the DNA, and the V and J assignments and clone size from that table. The data show some 110,000 clones, with 84% seen just once and 13% to 15% held by the top ten. Sequencing was done on a sample of peripheral blood. This TCR was recovered from a woman between 55 and 75 years old with acute or convalescent COVID-19. The chain recombines TRBV7-8 with TRBJ2-7; weak D call: TRBD2 (6 bases). The CDR3 DNA reads TGTGCCAGCAGCTTAGCGCTAAAGGGAGGAGGCTACGAGCAGTACTTC. It translates to CASSLALKGGGYEQYF.